This T cell receptor (beta chain) was retrieved from a study of blood T cells in healthy people across ages. This clonotype was seen many times. The CDR3 has 15 amino acids. Germline V lookup: CDR1 SGHAT, CDR2 FQNNGV. Trimming pared 2 bases from V and 5 bases from J, leaving 15 bases between. Combining a sample-barcoded 5' primer with a J-beta primer mix, a second PCR ran for about 7 to 11 cycles. A single record per CDR3 protein comes from TCRdb applying MiXCR to the 5' RACE reads. The sample gives 710,000 or so distinct CDR3 sequences, about 30% of which show up once; about 16% is in the top ten. V is TRBV11-2 and J is TRBJ2-5, with D possibly matching TRBD2 (7 bases). This clonotype originated in a woman aged 80 or older in good health. The sample was blood. CDR3 residues: CASSLMRGQGETQYF. Here the CDR3 DNA reads TGTGCCAGCAGCTTAATGCGGGGGCAGGGGGAGACCCAGTACTTC.